This TCR beta chain is from a study of CD8 T cells in ankylosing spondylitis. Study conclusions and caveats: One TCR beta motif, made up of under ten highly homologous variants, appeared characteristic of ankylosing spondylitis blood. Within matched ankylosing spondylitis synovial fluid, disease-linked clones were reportedly significantly enriched.

The CDR3 has 17 amino acids. V shed 2 bases and J shed 3 bases, with 18 bases lying between them. CDR1 and CDR2 from the germline V gene are SGHKS and YYEKEE (reference sequence). Quantitative 5'-RACE with molecular barcodes was used to make the TCR beta libraries. TCRdb passed the 5' RACE reads through MiXCR, listing each CDR3 protein once. This sample has around 210,000 distinct CDR3 sequences, with approximately 8.4% found just once. The table lists this clonotype with many counts. Its antigen is not identified. This TCR came from a female donor with ankylosing spondylitis or in good health (not recorded which). This sequence joins TRBV5-5 and TRBJ2-1, with D perhaps being TRBD1 or TRBD2 (6 bases each). The sequencing input was blood, either unsorted or a sorted T cell fraction (not recorded which). The CDR3 protein is CASSFLGGGVGYNEQFF. CDR3 bases: TGTGCCAGCAGCTTTCTGGGGGGCGGGGTCGGCTACAATGAGCAGTTCTTC.